These 28 T cell receptor beta chains were sequenced from one sample in a study of blood T cell repertoires in COVID-19 (TCRdb year 2020). The library was generated by the immunoSEQ multiplex PCR assay. This is the immuneACCESS table as TCRdb keeps it, with only in-frame sequences that have V and J called. A part of the clones is gone; compared with another copy, unresolved V genes explain less than half, and the rest is unexplained. This sample holds 110,000 to 150,000 clones; about 80% were observed only once. Of the sample, approximately 3.6% falls within the top ten clones. Material: peripheral blood. These TCRs come from a man aged 65 to 85 who had recovered from COVID-19.

The chain uses TRBV19 and TRBJ1-5; 9 nucleotides match TRBD1. Germline V gene sequence: CDR1 LNHDA, CDR2 SQIVND (reference sequence). The CDR3 loop spans 17 amino acids. V shed 2 bases and J 6 bases; nucleotides not matched to a gene: 11. The CDR3 DNA reads as TGTGCCAGTAGTATACAGCCCGGGACAGGGATAGTTCAGCCCCAGCATTTT. Its translation is CASSIQPGTGIVQPQHF.

The chain employs TRBV6-6 and TRBJ1-5, with unresolved D. CDR3 length equals 16 residues. Germline CDR1 reads MNHNY; CDR2 reads SVGAGI (reference sequence). Trimming cost V 0 bases and J 0 bases, with 9 bases left between them. CDR3 in DNA: TGTGCCAGCAGTTACTCGGGCAGCTATAGCAATCAGCCCCAGCATTTT. This codes for CASSYSGSYSNQPQHF.

Only a few counts were recorded for this clone. This rearrangement joins TRBV5-1 to TRBJ2-1; 15 positions match TRBD2. The CDR3 sequence is 20 residues long. Germline loops: CDR1 SGHRS, CDR2 YFSETQ. J was trimmed by 3 bases and V by 0 bases; bases with no gene match: 10. CDR3 in DNA: TGCGCCAGCAGCTTGGCGGAATGGACTAGCGGGAGGGCCAACTACAATGAGCAGTTCTTC. Protein sequence: CASSLAEWTSGRANYNEQFF. Complete variable domain (other parts from reference TRBV5-1 and TRBJ2-1): KAGVTQTPRYLIKTRGQQVTLSCSPISGHRSVSWYQQTPGQGLQFLFEYFSETQRNKGNFPGRFSGRQFSNSRSEMNVSTLELGDSALYLCASSLAEWTSGRANYNEQFFGPGTRLTVL.

The gene calls are TRBV27 and TRBJ2-2; TRBD1 aligns across 7 bases. Looked up from germline, CDR1 is MNHEY and CDR2 is SMNVEV (reference sequence). Trimming removed 7 bases from V and 2 bases from J; junction bases left unmatched: 7. The CDR3 covers 15 residues. CDR3: CASTLTGSNTGELFF. The CDR3 nucleotides are TGTGCCAGCACCTTGACAGGGTCAAACACCGGGGAGCTGTTTTTT.

The rearrangement uses TRBV7-9 and TRBJ2-7, with 8 positions matching TRBD1. The CDR3 is 14 residues long. Germline CDR1 and CDR2: SEHNR and FQNEAQ (reference sequence). V lost 7 bases to trimming and J lost 4 bases; unmatched junction nucleotides: 9. CDR3 in DNA: TGTGCCAGCACGACGACAGGGGCAACTTACGAGCAGTACTTC. Protein: CASTTTGATYEQYF.

The V gene is TRBV5-1, the J gene TRBJ1-3; D is uncertain. The V end was cut by 0 bases, the J end by 1 base, with 14 bases between. The CDR3 covers 17 residues. CDR1 is SGHRS, CDR2 YFSETQ, per germline. The CDR3 loop is CASSLVAGVSSGNTIYF. The CDR3 nucleotides read TGCGCCAGCAGCTTGGTCGCGGGAGTTTCGTCTGGAAACACCATATATTTT.

V usage is TRBV12-5 and J usage is TRBJ2-5; TRBD2 agrees at 7 bases. After removal of 7 bases from V and 4 bases from J, the junction contained 6 bases not matched to a gene. This CDR3 region has 13 residues. Germline-derived CDR1 and CDR2 are LGHNT and FRNRAP. The CDR3 DNA sequence: TGTGCTAGTGCCTTGGGGGGGGGAGAGACCCAGTACTTC. Residues: CASALGGGETQYF.

The genes are TRBV10-2 and TRBJ2-5; 12 bases fit TRBD1. The CDR3 is 15 residues long. Trimming removed 6 bases from V and 5 bases from J; junction bases left unmatched: 7. Per the germline V gene, CDR1 is WSHSY and CDR2 is SAAADI. CDR3 residues: CASRGDRGRQETQYF. Here the CDR3 DNA reads TGCGCCAGCAGGGGGGACAGGGGGCGCCAGGAGACCCAGTACTTC.

As concerns this clone: Compared with germline, one end of the junction differs, possibly owing to a read error. V is TRBV28 and J is TRBJ2-7; TRBD1 matches 7 bases. The CDR3 spans 14 residues. From germline, CDR1 is MDHEN and CDR2 SYDVKM. Here the CDR3 reads CASSPSTGRYVQYF. The CDR3 DNA sequence: TGTGCCAGCAGTCCTTCGACAGGGAGATACGTGCAGTACTTC.

The J gene is TRBJ2-2, the V gene TRBV5-6; D perhaps matches TRBD2 (5 bases). The CDR3 is made up of 15 amino acids. The germline V gene encodes CDR1 SGHDT and CDR2 YYEEEE. V dropped 1 base and J dropped 1 base, with 8 bases sitting between them. The DNA of the CDR3 is TGTGCCAGCAGCTTGTTAGCGAGGAACACCGGGGAGCTGTTTTTT. Its protein product is CASSLLARNTGELFF.

A word on this clone: Different DNA sequences within this sample yield the same CDR3. The gene calls are TRBV20-1 and TRBJ2-7; D call uncertain. V was pared by 1 base and J by 1 base, with 2 bases between. CDR3 size: 11 residues. Germline V gives CDR1 DFQATT, CDR2 SNEGSKA (reference sequence). This chain's CDR3 is CSARVSYEQYF. CDR3 coding DNA: TGCAGTGCTAGAGTATCCTACGAGCAGTACTTC.

As concerns this clone: This CDR3 fails to terminate in the conserved phenylalanine or tryptophan, so it likely reflects a read error. The limits of the CDR3 on the DNA are not certain, so only TCRdb's listed CDR3 is given. The rearrangement joins TRBV5-5 to TRBJ2-7; the table names TRBD2, a call not compared with the DNA. CDR1 is SGHKS and CDR2 is YYEKEE in the germline V gene (reference sequence). The CDR3 adds up to 13 amino acids, both ends counted. The CDR3 loop is CASSSEPGLAGKN.

Of note for this clone: The same CDR3 can be traced to other DNA sequences in this sample. V gene TRBV19 combines with J gene TRBJ2-3, with 8 bases lining up with TRBD1. The CDR3 consists of 15 residues. J was trimmed by 4 bases and V by 6 bases; bases with no gene match: 9. Germline-derived CDR1 and CDR2 are LNHDA and SQIVND (reference sequence). CDR3 loop: CASRRQGWGADTQYF. Here the CDR3 DNA reads TGTGCCAGTAGGCGACAGGGGTGGGGGGCAGATACGCAGTATTTT.

The chain links TRBV6-5 to TRBJ2-2, with 8 bases fitting TRBD1. The CDR3 is 15 residues long. After removal of 6 bases from V and 4 bases from J, the junction contained 7 bases not matched to a gene. Germline CDR1 and CDR2: MNHEY and SVGAGI. CDR3 amino acids: CASSLRDRTTGELFF. CDR3 nucleotides: TGTGCCAGCAGCCTTCGGGACAGGACCACCGGGGAGCTGTTTTTT.

This clone occurred many times. The rearrangement joins TRBV2 to TRBJ1-1, with unresolved D. CDR1 is SNHLY, CDR2 FYNNEI, per germline. Trimming removed 1 base from V and 10 bases from J, with 13 bases in between. This CDR3 region has 13 residues. CDR3 in amino acids: CASSEGSGNLAFF. The CDR3 DNA reads as TGTGCCAGCAGTGAAGGGTCGGGGAATTTAGCTTTCTTT.

CDR3 amino acids: CASRGTPENGYTF. The CDR3 nucleotides read TGTGCCAGCAGAGGGACACCCGAGAATGGCTACACCTTC. V is TRBV25-1 and J is TRBJ1-2, with D possibly TRBD1 on 6 matching bases. The CDR3 runs 13 residues. V lost 6 bases and J lost 6, with 14 bases in between. CDR1 is MGHDK, CDR2 SYGVNS, per germline.

This chain links TRBV4-2 with TRBJ1-4, with D hard to call. The CDR3 has 18 residues. Germline-derived CDR1 and CDR2 are LGHNA and YNFKEQ. V lost 1 base, J lost 5 bases, and 20 bases lay in between. In DNA, the CDR3 is TGTGCCAGCAGCCAAGGGGCCTCAAGTGGCACTGGAAATGAAAAACTGTTTTTT. As protein: CASSQGASSGTGNEKLFF.

The rearrangement links TRBV6-2 or TRBV6-3 to TRBJ2-1, with 7 positions matching TRBD2. The CDR3 totals 15 residues. Germline V gives CDR1 MNHEY, CDR2 SVGEGT. Trimming cost V 2 bases and J 8 bases; bases outside gene matches: 9. The CDR3 is CASSYGGSARHEQFF. The DNA of the CDR3 is TGTGCCAGCAGTTACGGCGGGAGCGCCCGCCATGAGCAGTTCTTC.

V and J are TRBV2 and TRBJ2-3; TRBD2 aligns across 8 bases. The CDR3 sequence is 19 residues long. Germline CDR1 and CDR2: SNHLY and FYNNEI. V was clipped by 0 bases and J by 5 bases; unmatched bases: 16. In nucleotides, the CDR3 is TGTGCCAGCAGTGAAGCGGCACCCCCATGGCGGGAGGCTGGAGATACGCAGTATTTT. Protein: CASSEAAPPWREAGDTQYF.

The V and J genes are TRBV3-1 (or the pseudogene TRBV3-2) and TRBJ2-3, with 9 bases aligning to TRBD2. V lost 4 bases to trimming and J lost 2 bases; unmatched junction nucleotides: 13. This CDR3 is built from 18 residues. Looked up from germline, CDR1 is LGHDT and CDR2 is YNNKEL (reference sequence). The CDR3 DNA reads as TGTGCCAGCAGCCGTCACGTTCAGCGGGAGGTTACCACAGATACGCAGTATTTT. Its translation is CASSRHVQREVTTDTQYF.

The chain combines TRBV5-1 with TRBJ1-1; the D gene is possibly TRBD1 (5 bases). The germline V gene encodes CDR1 SGHRS and CDR2 YFSETQ. Trimming removed 1 base at V and 4 bases at J, with 11 bases between. There are 14 residues in the CDR3. The CDR3 DNA follows: TGCGCCAGCAGCTTGTTCCCGGGGGTCACTGAAGCTTTCTTT. It codes for CASSLFPGVTEAFF.

This rearrangement joins TRBV5-8 to TRBJ2-7, with 9 bases aligning to TRBD1. The CDR3 length is 16 residues. The V and J ends lost 1 base and 1 base, in that order; junction bases with no gene match: 6. Germline lookup yields CDR1 SGHTS and CDR2 YDEGEE. CDR3 DNA: TGTGCCAGCAGCTTGCGGGACAGGGTTGGATCCTACGAGCAGTACTTC. This gives the protein CASSLRDRVGSYEQYF.

This chain uses TRBV25-1 with TRBJ2-2; D possibly corresponds to TRBD1 (6 bases). V was trimmed by 4 bases and J by 1 base, leaving 10 bases between them. Germline loops: CDR1 MGHDK, CDR2 SYGVNS. The CDR3 contains 15 residues. The CDR3 DNA reads TGTGCCAGCAGTGCCAGGGGTTGGAACACCGGGGAGCTGTTTTTT. Protein: CASSARGWNTGELFF.

The J gene is TRBJ1-1, the V gene TRBV7-9; 10 bases agree with TRBD1. The germline CDR1 and CDR2 sequences are SEHNR and FQNEAQ (reference sequence). The V segment lost 4 bases and the J segment 3 bases; nucleotides outside the gene matches: 2. This CDR3 is built from 14 residues. CDR3 in DNA: TGTGCCAGCAGCTCCGGGACAGGGGACACTGAAGCTTTCTTT. Protein sequence: CASSSGTGDTEAFF.

This sequence joins TRBV6-2 or TRBV6-3 and TRBJ1-4; weak D call: TRBD1 (5 bases). Deletions cut 6 bases from V and 0 bases from J, with 11 bases between. From germline, CDR1 is MNHEY and CDR2 SVGEGT. The CDR3 consists of 15 residues. For the CDR3, the DNA is TGTGCCAGCAGCCCACCGGGGGCAACTAATGAAAAACTGTTTTTT. Encoded protein: CASSPPGATNEKLFF.

This chain uses TRBV6-2 or TRBV6-3 with TRBJ2-7; 11 bases are a match to TRBD2. The length of the CDR3 is 14 residues. After removal of 3 bases from V and 3 bases from J, the junction contained 1 base not matched to a gene. Germline CDR1 MNHEY, CDR2 SVGEGT. CDR3 nucleotide sequence: TGTGCCAGCAGTTATCTAGCGGGAGGCTACGAGCAGTACTTC. Translated, it gives CASSYLAGGYEQYF.

This chain joins TRBV9 and TRBJ2-5; 12 positions match TRBD2. V shed 3 bases and J 4 bases; nucleotides not matched to a gene: 7. CDR3 size: 16 residues. Germline V lookup: CDR1 SGDLS, CDR2 YYNGEE. This CDR3 is CASSASRLAGVETQYF. CDR3 bases: TGTGCCAGCAGCGCCTCGAGACTAGCGGGAGTAGAGACCCAGTACTTC.

The chain couples TRBV20-1 to TRBJ2-7; D remains ambiguous. The CDR3 sequence is 10 residues long. Germline lookup yields CDR1 DFQATT and CDR2 SNEGSKA (reference sequence). The V end lost 6 bases, the J end lost 6 bases, and 9 bases lay between the germline ends. In DNA, the CDR3 is TGCAGTGCCCAGCGAGCCGAGCAGTACTTC. Its protein product is CSAQRAEQYF.